This T cell receptor (beta chain) was documented in a study of shared clonotypes between healthy human individuals. Background on the study: A couple of female and three male donors aged 18 to 49 were enrolled.

TCRdb's table, derived via immunoSEQ multiplex PCR, lists solely in-frame clones and lacks some. The sample yields 110,000 or so clones, about 62% seen once. This clone was observed a handful of times. V gave up 0 bases and J gave up 6 bases, with 12 bases separating them. CDR3 length equals 15 residues. Germline CDR1 reads SGDLS; CDR2 reads YYNGEE. CCR7-negative CD45RA+ TemRA cells were pooled with CD45RO+ cells for CD8 memory. Material: memory CD8+ T cells sorted from blood. Subset of the sample: CD45RO+ cells pooled with CCR7-negative TemRA cells. The chain is built from TRBV9 and TRBJ1-4, with D unresolved. This TCR came from a woman in her 30s in good health. The CDR3 loop is CASSVEGTNYEKLFF. The DNA of the CDR3 is TGTGCCAGCAGCGTAGAGGGCACCAATTATGAAAAACTGTTTTTT.